One and the same sample provided the 18 T cell receptor beta chains below, sequenced in a study of vaccination and CD4 T cells after COVID-19. Regarding treatment: roughly ten-day PBMC culture with coronavirus spike peptide pools or control peptides (ViraFEST assay). With the Oncomine TCR Beta short-read assay, DNA from cultured CD4+ T cells was sequenced. One entry per CDR3 protein results from TCRdb running MiXCR on the PCR reads. The data show about 7,600 distinct CDR3 sequences, under 25% seen once. Their antigens remain unidentified. The sequences come from CD4+ T cells from blood, cultured in vitro, collected after SARS-CoV-2 vaccination. All receptors derive from a human donor who had recovered from COVID-19.

The rearrangement links TRBV5-1 to TRBJ2-1; TRBD2 matches at 12 bases. Per germline, CDR1 SGHRS and CDR2 YFSETQ. Trimming took 1 base from V and 10 from J; bases not matched to a gene: 9. CDR3 size: 16 residues. This chain's CDR3 is CASSLLASGGAGEQFF. The CDR3 DNA sequence: TGCGCCAGCAGCTTGTTGGCTAGCGGGGGGGCCGGGGAGCAGTTCTTC.

This clonotype was counted only a few times. The genes are TRBV29-1 and TRBJ2-7, with 11 bases matching TRBD2. The CDR3 runs to 16 residues. With 0 bases clipped from V and 3 bases from J, the junction kept 7 bases outside the gene matches. CDR1 and CDR2 (germline): SQVTM, ANQGSEA. CDR3 protein: CSVEESGTSGSYEQYF. Written as DNA, the CDR3 is TGCAGCGTTGAAGAATCAGGTACTAGCGGGAGCTACGAGCAGTACTTC.

By its share, this clonotype is medium-sized. The J gene is TRBJ2-5, the V gene TRBV20-1; weak D call: TRBD1 (5 bases). The CDR3 contains 13 residues. CDR1 and CDR2 from the germline V gene are DFQATT and SNEGSKA (reference sequence). The CDR3 loop is CSRWGTGQETQYF. In nucleotides, the CDR3 is TGCAGCCGCTGGGGTACAGGTCAAGAGACCCAGTACTTC.

A few counts support this clonotype. The chain recombines TRBV6-1 with TRBJ1-1; D is uncertain. CDR1 is MNHNS, CDR2 SASEGT, per germline. The CDR3 length is 13 residues. Deletions cut 8 bases from V and 4 bases from J, with 14 bases between. This CDR3 reads CASLRGKGTEAFF. The CDR3 nucleotides are TGTGCCAGCCTCCGGGGAAAGGGCACTGAAGCTTTCTTT.

The table lists this clonotype with a few counts. V is TRBV28 and J is TRBJ1-2, with unresolved D. The length of the CDR3 is 12 residues. Germline V lookup: CDR1 MDHEN, CDR2 SYDVKM. Trimming left V 6 bases short and J 4 bases short, with 9 bases between. The CDR3 DNA reads TGTGCCAGCAGCCTTCGGACCTATGGCTACACCTTC. Translating it yields CASSLRTYGYTF.

Sample share makes this clonotype medium-sized (0.01 to 0.1%). The chain carries TRBV6-5 and TRBJ1-1; D possibly corresponds to TRBD1 (6 bases). Trimming removed 2 bases from V and 10 bases from J, with 8 bases in between. CDR3 length: 11 amino acids. The germline V gene has CDR1 MNHEY and CDR2 SVGAGI. The DNA for the CDR3 is TGTGCCAGCAGTTACGAGGGGGGAGCTTTCTTT. Translation: CASSYEGGAFF.

The chain joins TRBV27 to TRBJ2-7; a possible D gene is TRBD1 (6 bases). The CDR3 consists of 15 residues. Germline CDR1 MNHEY, CDR2 SMNVEV (reference sequence). Trimming took 7 bases from V and 2 from J, leaving 18 bases between them. CDR3 in amino acids: CASKNSPGHTYEQYF. The CDR3, as DNA: TGTGCCAGCAAAAACTCCCCGGGACACACCTACGAGCAGTACTTC.

A few counts support this clonotype. This chain links TRBV2 with TRBJ2-7, with unresolved D. CDR3 length: 14 amino acids. V was shortened by 0 bases and J by 3 bases, with 9 bases between the two germline ends. CDR1 is SNHLY, CDR2 FYNNEI, per germline. CDR3 DNA sequence: TGTGCCAGCAGTGAAGCGTCCCTAGACTACGAGCAGTACTTC. Protein: CASSEASLDYEQYF.

The sample holds a few counts of this clonotype. This rearrangement joins TRBV29-1 to TRBJ1-1; TRBD1 agrees at 7 bases. V lost 1 base, J lost 8 bases, and 16 bases stayed unmatched. Germline CDR1 reads SQVTM; CDR2 reads ANQGSEA. The CDR3 has 16 residues. The CDR3 region is CSVEAAGGLLGGEAFF. CDR3 DNA: TGCAGCGTTGAAGCAGCAGGGGGGCTTCTAGGGGGAGAAGCTTTCTTT. Variable domain in full (rest from reference TRBV29-1 and TRBJ1-1): SAVISQKPSRDICQRGTSLTIQCQVDSQVTMMFWYRQQPGQSLTLIATANQGSEATYESGFVIDKFPISRPNLTFSTLTVSNMSPEDSSIYLCSVEAAGGLLGGEAFFGQGTRLTVV.

In this sample, this clonotype turned up a few times. This chain joins TRBV7-2 and TRBJ2-3; D may match TRBD1 or TRBD2 (5 bases each). CDR1 and CDR2 from the germline V gene are SGHTA and FQGNSA. V dropped 1 base and J dropped 6 bases, with 14 bases sitting between them. The length of the CDR3 is 15 residues. Written as DNA, the CDR3 is TGTGCCAGCAGCTTAGGCAGAAACTGGGGGGATACGCAGTATTTT. Its protein product is CASSLGRNWGDTQYF.

The gene calls are TRBV6-1 and TRBJ2-1; 14 bases are a match to TRBD2. Trimming removed 4 bases from V and 7 bases from J; junction bases left unmatched: 3. CDR3 length: 15 residues. Germline loops: CDR1 MNHNS, CDR2 SASEGT. The CDR3 sequence is CASSGTSGRRNEQFF. The CDR3, as DNA: TGTGCCAGCAGTGGGACTAGCGGGAGGAGAAATGAGCAGTTCTTC.

The table lists this clonotype with a few counts. The rearrangement joins TRBV10-1 to TRBJ2-7; TRBD1 aligns across 9 bases. Per germline, CDR1 WNHNN and CDR2 SYGVQD (reference sequence). CDR3 size: 14 residues. The junction had 9 bases not matched to a gene; V was cut back by 7 bases and J by 5 bases. CDR3 sequence (DNA): TGCGCCAGCATCCTCCGGGACAGGGACGACGAGCAGTACTTC. It yields the protein CASILRDRDDEQYF.

This clonotype is medium-sized by share. The V and J genes are TRBV28 and TRBJ2-7, with no clear D. CDR1 MDHEN and CDR2 SYDVKM come from the germline V gene. The CDR3 is made up of 11 amino acids. Between the trimmed V and J ends, which lost 3 bases and 5 bases, there was a span of 5 bases. The CDR3 sequence is CASSFDNEQYF. The CDR3 nucleotides are TGTGCCAGCAGTTTTGACAACGAGCAGTACTTC.

Sample share makes this clonotype medium-sized. The rearrangement uses TRBV20-1 and TRBJ1-2, with 7 bases identical to TRBD1. Trimming took 7 bases from V and 3 from J; bases not matched to a gene: 5. Germline V gene data show CDR1 as DFQATT and CDR2 as SNEGSKA (reference sequence). The CDR3 loop spans 12 amino acids. The CDR3 reads CSEKQGHYGYTF. CDR3 DNA sequence: TGCAGTGAGAAACAGGGGCACTATGGCTACACCTTC.

This clonotype was seen only a few times. J is TRBJ2-5 and V is TRBV29-1, with no clear D. From germline, CDR1 is SQVTM and CDR2 ANQGSEA. V lost 7 bases and J 1 base, leaving 19 bases between the germline ends. This CDR3 region has 15 residues. CDR3 coding DNA: TGCAGCGGTCTGGCCCCCTGGGCCCCCCAAGAGACCCAGTACTTC. This codes for CSGLAPWAPQETQYF. Together with reference TRBV29-1 and TRBJ2-5, the CDR3 gives the full variable domain: SAVISQKPSRDICQRGTSLTIQCQVDSQVTMMFWYRQQPGQSLTLIATANQGSEATYESGFVIDKFPISRPNLTFSTLTVSNMSPEDSSIYLCSGLAPWAPQETQYFGPGTRLLVL.

In its sample, this clonotype was seen a few times. CDR3 residues: CASSLQLTGSHYGYTF. CDR3 in DNA: TGTGCCAGCAGCTTACAACTCACAGGTTCACACTATGGCTACACCTTC. V usage is TRBV11-3 and J usage is TRBJ1-2, with D possibly matching TRBD1 (5 bases). The germline gives CDR1 SGHNT, CDR2 YENEEA. The CDR3 totals 16 residues. V lost 2 bases and J lost 3, with 16 bases in between.

V and J are TRBV28 and TRBJ2-5; D not resolved. The CDR3 consists of 14 residues. Germline CDR1 reads MDHEN; CDR2 reads SYDVKM. V was cut by 6 bases and J by 5 bases, with 16 bases left in between. This CDR3 is CASSPANPAETQYF. The CDR3 DNA sequence: TGTGCCAGCAGCCCCGCGAACCCTGCGGAGACCCAGTACTTC.

The chain is built from TRBV28 and TRBJ1-5; 8 bases fit TRBD1. The V gene's germline CDR1 is MDHEN and CDR2 SYDVKM. The J segment lost 10 bases and the V segment lost 5 bases, leaving 10 bases of the junction unmatched. CDR3 size: 14 residues. The CDR3 DNA reads as TGTGCCAGCAGTCTTCCGGGACAGGTTCAACCCCAGCATTTT. Amino acids: CASSLPGQVQPQHF.